Shown below are 14 T cell receptor beta chains from a single sample sequenced in a study of blood T cell repertoires in COVID-19. Data came from immunoSEQ multiplex PCR; TCRdb stores just in-frame clones and leaves some out. Of tens of thousands of clones listed, about 86% are singletons. Source material: peripheral blood. The receptor set was obtained from a man older than 75 with active or convalescent COVID-19.

The chain is built from TRBV5-6 and TRBJ2-5; 8 nucleotides agree with TRBD2. Germline-derived CDR1 and CDR2 are SGHDT and YYEEEE. The V segment lost 4 bases and the J segment 2 bases; nucleotides outside the gene matches: 19. This CDR3 is 19 amino acids long. In DNA form, the CDR3 reads TGTGCCAGCAGCCGCCTGCTAACTTTAGCGGGACGAGGGCAAGAGACCCAGTACTTC. It codes for CASSRLLTLAGRGQETQYF.

V usage is TRBV2 and J usage is TRBJ2-1; 7 bases are a match to TRBD1. Looked up from germline, CDR1 is SNHLY and CDR2 is FYNNEI. V dropped 4 bases and J dropped 6; count of bases not matched to a gene: 12. This CDR3 contains 16 residues. The CDR3 sequence is CASSVDRALTINEQFF. CDR3 nucleotide sequence: TGTGCCAGCAGTGTTGACAGGGCCCTCACAATCAATGAGCAGTTCTTC.

V and J are TRBV28 and TRBJ1-1, with 7 bases identical to TRBD1. This CDR3 has 14 residues. Germline V gives CDR1 MDHEN, CDR2 SYDVKM. Unmatched junction bases numbered 10, after V lost 6 bases and J lost 6 bases. The CDR3 is CASRVQGPGPEAFF. In DNA, the CDR3 is TGTGCCAGCAGGGTACAGGGGCCGGGGCCTGAAGCTTTCTTT.

The genes are TRBV19 and TRBJ2-1; TRBD1 agrees at 8 bases. Trimming took 4 bases from V and 5 from J; bases not matched to a gene: 1. Germline lookup yields CDR1 LNHDA and CDR2 SQIVND (reference sequence). The length of the CDR3 is 13 residues. This chain's CDR3 is CASSKDRDNEQFF. CDR3 sequence (DNA): TGTGCCAGTAGTAAGGACAGGGACAATGAGCAGTTCTTC. The full variable domain, completed using reference TRBV19 and TRBJ2-1, is DGGITQSPKYLFRKEGQNVTLSCEQNLNHDAMYWYRQDPGQGLRLIYYSQIVNDFQKGDIAEGYSVSREKKESFPLTVTSAQKNPTAFYLCASSKDRDNEQFFGPGTRLTVL.

V usage is TRBV5-1 and J usage is TRBJ2-5, with 10 bases fitting TRBD2. The CDR3 loop spans 18 amino acids. V dropped 0 bases and J dropped 1; count of bases not matched to a gene: 9. The V gene's germline CDR1 is SGHRS and CDR2 YFSETQ. The CDR3 sequence is CASSLVSSGGAPQETQYF. DNA for the CDR3: TGCGCCAGCAGCTTGGTCTCCAGCGGGGGGGCCCCCCAAGAGACCCAGTACTTC.

The J gene is TRBJ1-1, the V gene TRBV19; no reliable D call. Germline values: CDR1 LNHDA, CDR2 SQIVND (reference sequence). The CDR3 spans 16 residues. Trimming left V 8 bases short and J 2 bases short, with 21 bases between. Written as DNA, the CDR3 is TGTGCCAGTGTTCCCCACGGTTCACCTCGAAACACTGAAGCTTTCTTT. Translating gives CASVPHGSPRNTEAFF.

The chain uses TRBV21-1 and TRBJ2-1; TRBD2, the table's D call, was not compared with the DNA. TRBV21-1 constitutes a pseudogene. The CDR3 consists of 15 residues. The CDR3 DNA reads TGTGCCAGCAGCAAAGCGCGTGGGACTATGGCTGAGCAGTTCTTC. Translating it yields CASSKARGTMAEQFF.

The chain recombines TRBV29-1 with TRBJ2-4; 7 bases are shared with TRBD1. The CDR3 covers 12 residues. CDR1 and CDR2 (germline): SQVTM, ANQGSEA. Trimming removed 4 bases from V and 5 bases from J; junction bases left unmatched: 2. The CDR3 nucleotides are TGCAGCGTTGGGACAGGACAAAACATTCAGTACTTC. It encodes CSVGTGQNIQYF.

CDR3 sequence reads: CATSRLAGGGTGELFF. The CDR3 DNA reads as TGTGCCACCAGCAGGCTAGCGGGGGGTGGGACCGGGGAGCTGTTTTTT. V gene TRBV15 combines with J gene TRBJ2-2; 11 bases are shared with TRBD2. Germline assignment: CDR1 LNHNV and CDR2 YYDKDF (reference sequence). V lost 3 bases and J lost 5; bases outside the gene matches: 5. The CDR3 length is 16 residues.

This chain uses TRBV7-8 with TRBJ2-2; 9 nucleotides line up with TRBD2. Germline V gives CDR1 SGHVS, CDR2 FQNEAQ. After removal of 1 base from V and 1 base from J, the junction contained 4 bases not matched to a gene. CDR3 size: 17 residues. The CDR3 here is CASSLVTSGQNTGELFF. CDR3 bases: TGTGCCAGCAGCTTAGTGACTAGCGGCCAGAACACCGGGGAGCTGTTTTTT.

V and J are TRBV10-1 and TRBJ1-5; D ambiguous. Trimming took 6 bases from V and 7 from J, leaving 13 bases between them. The CDR3 length is 13 residues. Germline V gene sequence: CDR1 WNHNN, CDR2 SYGVQD (reference sequence). The CDR3 region has the DNA TGCGCCAGCAGCCCCGGGTCCAGCCAGCCCCAGCATTTT. Amino acids: CASSPGSSQPQHF.

In this sample, this clone turned up once. The chain employs TRBV4-2 and TRBJ1-2, with 10 nucleotides matching TRBD1. CDR1 is LGHNA and CDR2 is YNFKEQ in the germline V gene. The CDR3 is 15 residues long. The V gene end was trimmed by 2 bases and the J gene end by 3 bases; junction bases not matched to a gene: 3. CDR3 coding DNA: TGTGCCAGCAGCCAAAGGGACAGGGGAGACTATGGCTACACCTTC. Protein product: CASSQRDRGDYGYTF.

The sample holds a few counts of this clone. The chain is built from TRBV29-1 and TRBJ2-7; 9 positions agree with TRBD1. Germline V gene sequence: CDR1 SQVTM, CDR2 ANQGSEA. The CDR3 sequence is 13 residues long. The J segment lost 3 bases and the V segment lost 8 bases, leaving 8 bases of the junction unmatched. The CDR3 sequence is CSILGTGFYEQYF. CDR3 nucleotide sequence: TGCAGCATACTTGGGACAGGGTTCTACGAGCAGTACTTC.

This chain connects TRBV18 to TRBJ2-1; 12 positions agree with TRBD2. The J segment lost 6 bases and the V segment lost 6 bases, leaving 12 bases of the junction unmatched. Germline CDR1 KGHSH, CDR2 LQKENI. This CDR3 has 17 residues. CDR3 loop: CASSAGTSGRERNEQFF. CDR3 bases: TGTGCCAGCTCGGCCGGGACTAGCGGGCGGGAACGCAATGAGCAGTTCTTC.